What follows describes a single TCR beta chain. Antigen unknown. This entry comes from a study of CD4+ T cells in melanoma. Notes on the study in general: CD8+ T cell, macrophage and B cell function reportedly correlated with neoantigen-specific CD4+ T cells. Diverse differentiation states were reported for melanoma neoantigen-specific CD4+ T cells.

This CDR3 has 14 residues. Germline lookup yields CDR1 SGHRS and CDR2 YFSETQ. V shed 4 bases and J 4 bases; nucleotides not matched to a gene: 3. This table comes from immunoSEQ multiplex PCR, and its TCRdb copy is limited to in-frame clones, with some not included. This table holds some 16,000 clones, approximately 76% found once. V gene TRBV5-1 combines with J gene TRBJ2-7; TRBD1 matches 12 bases. The receptor's source is a human donor with melanoma. Sequenced: cells from a culture (not recorded whether cultured in vitro). In DNA, the CDR3 is TGCGCCAGCAGCGTGGGACAGGGGGCTTACGAGCAGTACTTC. Translated: CASSVGQGAYEQYF.